Listed below are T cell receptor beta chains from one sample, sequenced in a study of T cells in Graves' hyperthyroidism and ophthalmopathy. Each CDR3 protein is one row after TCRdb ran MiXCR on the multiplex PCR reads. The data contain 330,000 or so distinct CDR3 sequences, roughly 19% of them singletons. The sequencing sample was made of blood. The source of these receptors is a man aged 50 to 60 with Graves' ophthalmopathy. Both conserved end residues are part of each CDR3. D genes are given only for firm matches. Some rows have no size entry. The others give once, few or many, or a class for an expanded clone.

>13|NA|NA|TRBJ2-1|TRBV5-1
TGCGCCAGCAGCTTGGACGGGGGCGGGAGTCAGTTCTTC
CASSLDGGGSQFF
>17|many|NA|TRBJ1-2|TRBV6-6
TGTGCCAGCAGTTACGAGAGGACAAGGGAGGGCAACTATGGCTACACCTTC
CASSYERTREGNYGYTF
>13|few|NA|TRBJ2-5|TRBV29-1
TGCAGCGTTGAAATTTTCGTGGGGGAGACCCAGTACTTC
CSVEIFVGETQYF
>13|many|NA|TRBJ2-1|TRBV10-3
TGTGCCATCACCGGACAGTACAACAATGAGCAGTTCTTC
CAITGQYNNEQFF
>12|many|NA|TRBJ2-7|TRBV30
TGTGCCTGGAGTAATGACCTCCATAGACAGTACTTC
CAWSNDLHRQYF
>16|few|TRBD2|TRBJ2-5|TRBV11-2
TGTGCCAGCAGCTTAGATGGGACGGGGGGGAAAGAGACCCAGTACTTC
CASSLDGTGGKETQYF
>14|NA|TRBD1|TRBJ2-5|TRBV5-1
TGCGCCAGCAGCTTTACAGGGGATGGAGAGACCCAGTACTTC
CASSFTGDGETQYF
>19|few|NA|TRBJ2-3|TRBV28
TGTGCCAGCAGTGCGACCGCTTTAGGGGGAGGGCCGAGCGGGAATACGCAGTATTTT
CASSATALGGGPSGNTQYF
>16|few|TRBD2|TRBJ2-7|TRBV5-1
TGCGCCAGCAGCTTGGAACTGCTAGCGGGAGTGAACGAGCAGTACTTC
CASSLELLAGVNEQYF
>16|few|NA|TRBJ2-3|TRBV5-1
TGCGCCAGCAGCTTGGTACACGTCTCTAGCACAGATACGCAGTATTTT
CASSLVHVSSTDTQYF
>15|many|NA|TRBJ2-3|TRBV3-1
TGTGCCAGCAGCCAAGGAGGAGGGGGCTCAGATACGCAGTATTTT
CASSQGGGGSDTQYF
>14|many|TRBD1|TRBJ1-4|TRBV7-9
TGTGCCAGCAGCCTGGGACAGGGAGGTGAAAAACTGTTTTTT
CASSLGQGGEKLFF
>12|NA|TRBD1|TRBJ1-2|TRBV7-9
TGTGCCAGCAGCACACAGGGGTGGGGCTACACCTTC
CASSTQGWGYTF
>13|many|NA|TRBJ2-7|TRBV6-1
TGTGCCAGCAGCGTGGAAAGGGTCTACGAGCAGTACTTC
CASSVERVYEQYF
>16|few|TRBD2|TRBJ2-5|TRBV4-1
TGCGCCAGCAGCCAACCTTTAAGCGGGAGGGGTGAGACCCAGTACTTC
CASSQPLSGRGETQYF
>17|many|TRBD2|TRBJ2-5|TRBV28
TGTGCCAGCAGTTTAAGGCTCTGGACTAGCGGGAGGGAGACCCAGTACTTC
CASSLRLWTSGRETQYF
>13|NA|TRBD2|TRBJ2-3|TRBV7-9
TGTGCCAGCAGTGGGCGGGAGCCAGATACGCAGTATTTT
CASSGREPDTQYF
>13|NA|NA|TRBJ1-1|TRBV7-3
TGTGCCAGCAGCTTAGTATATGGGACTGAAGCTTTCTTT
CASSLVYGTEAFF
>14|NA|NA|TRBJ2-7|TRBV6-1
TGTGCCAGCAGTTGGGACGGCAGCTCCTACGAGCAGTACTTC
CASSWDGSSYEQYF
>15|many|NA|TRBJ1-1|TRBV15
TGTGCCACCAGCATTATAGGCAGATCGAACACTGAAGCTTTCTTT
CATSIIGRSNTEAFF
>15|many|NA|TRBJ1-2|TRBV28
TGTGCCAGCGCTGTACCGGCGGGGGGTAACTATGGCTACACCTTC
CASAVPAGGNYGYTF
>12|few|NA|TRBJ1-6|TRBV6-1
TGTGCCAGCGGGGGCGCTTATTCACCCCTCCACTTT
CASGGAYSPLHF
>14|few|TRBD1|TRBJ1-3|TRBV5-6
TGTGCCAGCAGCGAAGGACAGGTCGGAAACACCATATATTTT
CASSEGQVGNTIYF
>13|many|NA|TRBJ2-7|TRBV28
TGTGCCAGCAGGCCCAGGGACTCCTACGAGCAGTACTTC
CASRPRDSYEQYF
>13|NA|NA|TRBJ2-5|TRBV2
TGTGCCAGCAGTCTTTTCGAGAGGGAGACCCAGTACTTC
CASSLFERETQYF
>15|many|TRBD1|TRBJ2-2|TRBV5-1
TGCGCCAGCACCACAGGGGGCGCCGACACCGGGGAGCTGTTTTTT
CASTTGGADTGELFF
>16|NA|NA|TRBJ2-1|TRBV7-9
TGTGCCAGCAGCTTAGCGGGGCCTAGGGGCCTACACGGACAGTTCTTC
CASSLAGPRGLHGQFF
>16|few|TRBD2|TRBJ2-3|TRBV7-6
TGTGCCAGCAGCCGGGGACTAGCGGGAGCCCCAGATACGCAGTATTTT
CASSRGLAGAPDTQYF
>16|many|TRBD2|TRBJ2-7|TRBV18
TGTGCCAGCTCACCACCGGGGACTAGCGTGGACTACGAGCAGTACTTC
CASSPPGTSVDYEQYF
>15|many|NA|TRBJ2-7|TRBV6-2/TRBV6-3
TGTGCCAGCAGCCGGGGGAGCGAAGGGTCCTACGAGCAGTACTTC
CASSRGSEGSYEQYF
>13|many|NA|TRBJ2-4|TRBV2
TGTGCCAGCAGTTGGACTGGAGAAAACATTCAGTACTTC
CASSWTGENIQYF
>17|few|TRBD2|TRBJ2-7|TRBV5-1
TGCGCCAGCAGCCCAAAGCGGGAGACCCTTCCCCTCTACGAGCAGTACTTC
CASSPKRETLPLYEQYF
>15|few|NA|TRBJ2-5|TRBV3-1
TGTGCCAGCAGCCAAGCCCGGACGTACCAAGAGACCCAGTACTTC
CASSQARTYQETQYF
>13|few|NA|TRBJ2-7|TRBV28
TGTGCCAGCAGGGGGCGGGGTTCCTACGAGCAGTACTTC
CASRGRGSYEQYF
>15|NA|TRBD1|TRBJ2-6|TRBV24-1
TGTGCCACCAGTGATCAGGGGGCTGGGGCCAACGTCCTGACTTTC
CATSDQGAGANVLTF
>12|NA|NA|TRBJ2-7|TRBV6-2/TRBV6-3
TGTGCCAGCAGTGTATCGAGGGGCGAGCAGTACTTC
CASSVSRGEQYF
>14|many|NA|TRBJ1-2|TRBV7-3
TGTGCCAGCAGCTTAACAGGGGATGGGTATGGCTACACCTTC
CASSLTGDGYGYTF
>13|many|NA|TRBJ1-2|TRBV3-1
TGTGCCAGCAGCCAGGAAGGGTGGAGTGGCTACACCTTC
CASSQEGWSGYTF
>13|many|TRBD2|TRBJ2-7|TRBV6-1
TGTGCCAGCAGCTCTAGCGGCACCTACGAGCAGTACTTC
CASSSSGTYEQYF
>12|many|NA|TRBJ1-2|TRBV14
TGTGCCAGCAGCCGCTACCCTGCTGGCTACACCTTC
CASSRYPAGYTF
>14|NA|NA|TRBJ1-2|TRBV5-1
TGCGCCAGCAGCCCCGAACTAGCTAACTATGGCTACACCTTC
CASSPELANYGYTF
>15|many|TRBD2|TRBJ2-7|TRBV3-1
TGTGCCAGCAGCCAAGAGGGGACTAGCGTCGACGAGCAGTACTTC
CASSQEGTSVDEQYF
>15|NA|TRBD2|TRBJ2-5|TRBV7-3
TGTGCCAGCAGCTCCCGGGGGTCGGGGGGGGAGACCCAGTACTTC
CASSSRGSGGETQYF
>15|many|NA|TRBJ2-5|TRBV7-9
TGTGCCAGCAGCTTAGCTCGGCCAGGGAGAGAGACCCAGTACTTC
CASSLARPGRETQYF
>14|NA|NA|TRBJ2-3|TRBV7-9
TGTGCCAGCAGCTTAGAGGTCCACACAGATACGCAGTATTTT
CASSLEVHTDTQYF
>15|many|NA|TRBJ2-1|TRBV7-2
TGTGCCAGCAGCTTATCTGGCGGAGGCTACAATGAGCAGTTCTTC
CASSLSGGGYNEQFF
>15|NA|NA|TRBJ1-6|TRBV28
TGTGCCAGCAGTTTGGGCGGTCACTATAATTCACCCCTCCACTTT
CASSLGGHYNSPLHF
>15|NA|TRBD2|TRBJ2-1|TRBV27
TGTGCCAGCAGGGGAGGCGGGAGGGACCACAATGAGCAGTTCTTC
CASRGGGRDHNEQFF
>16|NA|TRBD1|TRBJ2-2|TRBV28
TGTGCCAGCAGCTTTTACAGGGGCCTTAACACCGGGGAGCTGTTTTTT
CASSFYRGLNTGELFF
>14|many|NA|TRBJ2-7|TRBV20-1
TGCAGTGCAACGAGAGGGGGGATATCCTACGAGCAGTACTTC
CSATRGGISYEQYF
>18|many|NA|TRBJ2-2|TRBV2
TGTGCCAGCAGTGTATCCAGCGGGCCGTTCGCGAACACCGGGGAGCTGTTTTTT
CASSVSSGPFANTGELFF